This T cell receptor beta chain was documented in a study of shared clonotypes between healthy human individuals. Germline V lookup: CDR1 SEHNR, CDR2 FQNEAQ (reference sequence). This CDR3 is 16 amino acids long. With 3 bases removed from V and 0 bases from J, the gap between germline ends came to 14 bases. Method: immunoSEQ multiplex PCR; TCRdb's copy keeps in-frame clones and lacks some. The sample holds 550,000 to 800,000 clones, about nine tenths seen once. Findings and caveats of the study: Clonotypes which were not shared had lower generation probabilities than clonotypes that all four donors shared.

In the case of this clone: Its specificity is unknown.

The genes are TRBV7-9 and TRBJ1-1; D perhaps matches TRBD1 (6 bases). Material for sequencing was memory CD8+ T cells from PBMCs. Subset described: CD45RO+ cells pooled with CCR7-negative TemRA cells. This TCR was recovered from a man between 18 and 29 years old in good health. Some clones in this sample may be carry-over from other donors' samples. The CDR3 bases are TGTGCCAGCAGCTTTTTATACAGGGACATGAACACTGAAGCTTTCTTT. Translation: CASSFLYRDMNTEAFF.